The 19 T cell receptor beta chains below come from one sample, sequenced in a study of CD8 T cells in ankylosing spondylitis (dated by TCRdb to the late 2010s). Libraries were prepared through 5' RACE. The sequencer listed for this sample is Illumina HiSeq 2500. TCRdb's own reprocessing of the public reads used fastp at Q25 and MiXCR and kept productive beta chains. Duplicate CDR3 protein sequences are folded into a single record with the most common DNA and genes. The sample yields about 64,000 distinct CDR3 sequences; approximately 5.7% were counted once. The top ten constitute just under 5% of the sample. Sequencing input: synovial fluid, either unsorted or a sorted T cell fraction (not recorded which). These receptors originate from a male donor with ankylosing spondylitis.

The chain carries TRBV11-3 and TRBJ2-7; 7 bases agree with TRBD1. J lost 5 bases, V lost 4 bases, and 14 bases had no gene match. Per germline, CDR1 SGHNT and CDR2 YENEEA. The length of the CDR3 is 16 residues. Here the CDR3 DNA reads TGTGCCAGCAGCTCCGGGGCCGGGACAGTACCTAACGAGCAGTACTTC. Amino acids: CASSSGAGTVPNEQYF.

This clonotype was seen a handful of times. The chain is built from TRBV2 and TRBJ1-6; 7 bases map to TRBD1. Looked up from germline, CDR1 is SNHLY and CDR2 is FYNNEI. Trimming took 4 bases from V and 14 from J; bases not matched to a gene: 8. The CDR3 covers 13 residues. CDR3 in DNA: TGTGCCAGCAGTGGGGCGGACGGACAGGCCCTCCACTTT. Encoded protein: CASSGADGQALHF.

This clonotype occurred a few times. The gene calls are TRBV11-2 and TRBJ2-5, with TRBD2 identical over 15 bases. The CDR3 extends over 17 amino acids. Germline assignment: CDR1 SGHAT and CDR2 FQNNGV. V dropped 3 bases and J dropped 2; count of bases not matched to a gene: 4. The CDR3 region has the DNA TGTGCCAGCAGCTTGGGACTAGCGGGAGGCCCACAAGAGACCCAGTACTTC. Its translation: CASSLGLAGGPQETQYF. Full variable domain (missing parts from reference TRBV11-2 and TRBJ2-5): EAGVAQSPRYKIIEKRQSVAFWCNPISGHATLYWYQQILGQGPKLLIQFQNNGVVDDSQLPKDRFSAERLKGVDSTLKIQPAKLEDSAVYLCASSLGLAGGPQETQYFGPGTRLLVL.

This clonotype was seen ten or more times. This chain links TRBV9 with TRBJ2-1, with 7 bases matching TRBD2. This CDR3 has 15 residues. In germline, CDR1 is SGDLS, CDR2 YYNGEE. V shed 5 bases, J shed 0 bases, and the junction held 5 bases outside the gene matches. The chain's CDR3 is CASSGLDYSYNEQFF. CDR3 nucleotides: TGTGCCAGCAGTGGACTAGACTACTCCTACAATGAGCAGTTCTTC.

This clonotype was picked up many times. V gene TRBV6-2 or TRBV6-3 combines with J gene TRBJ1-2, with D hard to call. The CDR3 runs 14 residues. Germline V gene data show CDR1 as MNHEY and CDR2 as SVGEGT. With 7 bases removed from V and 0 bases from J, the gap between germline ends came to 12 bases. The CDR3 coding sequence is TGTGCCAGCACCCAAGGGTATTCTAACTATGGCTACACCTTC. Amino acids: CASTQGYSNYGYTF.

The genes are TRBV6-6 and TRBJ2-3; D unclear. V shed 2 bases and J shed 1 base, with 1 base lying between them. The germline CDR1 and CDR2 sequences are MNHNY and SVGAGI (reference sequence). This CDR3 comprises 12 residues. In DNA form, the CDR3 reads TGTGCCAGCAGTTACGGCACAGATACGCAGTATTTT. Its protein product is CASSYGTDTQYF.

This clonotype was recorded many times. The chain has TRBV19 and TRBJ2-5; D is uncertain. The CDR3 covers 15 residues. Looked up from germline, CDR1 is LNHDA and CDR2 is SQIVND (reference sequence). Trimming pared 5 bases from V and 8 bases from J, leaving 21 bases between. In DNA, the CDR3 is TGTGCCAGTAGTCTTCGACTGGAACTAAGAGAAACCCAGTACTTC. Residues: CASSLRLELRETQYF.

This clonotype was counted ten times or more. The chain couples TRBV7-6 to TRBJ2-1, with 10 bases matching TRBD1. The germline gives CDR1 SGHVS, CDR2 FNYEAQ. V was clipped by 5 bases and J by 7 bases; unmatched bases: 8. The CDR3 consists of 15 residues. DNA of the CDR3: TGTGCCAGCAGCCGGGACAGGGGAATTGGGAATGAGCAGTTCTTC. It encodes CASSRDRGIGNEQFF.

The sample holds a few counts of this clonotype. The rearrangement links TRBV6-5 to TRBJ2-7, with D possibly matching TRBD1 (6 bases). CDR1 MNHEY and CDR2 SVGAGI come from the germline V gene. CDR3 length equals 14 residues. Trimming took 2 bases from V and 4 from J, leaving 12 bases between them. The CDR3, as DNA: TGTGCCAGCAGTTACGGGCAGGGGTTTTACGAGCAGTACTTC. Residues: CASSYGQGFYEQYF.

A few counts support this clonotype. The gene calls are TRBV5-1 and TRBJ2-1; 9 positions agree with TRBD2. The germline V gene encodes CDR1 SGHRS and CDR2 YFSETQ. This CDR3 is built from 15 residues. Losses at the gene ends were 4 bases for V and 4 bases for J; bases not matched to a gene: 6. CDR3 loop: CASSEGLAVYNEQFF. In DNA form, the CDR3 reads TGCGCCAGCAGCGAGGGACTAGCTGTTTACAATGAGCAGTTCTTC. The whole variable domain, filled in from reference TRBV5-1 and TRBJ2-1, reads KAGVTQTPRYLIKTRGQQVTLSCSPISGHRSVSWYQQTPGQGLQFLFEYFSETQRNKGNFPGRFSGRQFSNSRSEMNVSTLELGDSALYLCASSEGLAVYNEQFFGPGTRLTVL.

The chain joins TRBV2 to TRBJ2-7; 7 bases agree with TRBD1. V lost 7 bases, J lost 5 bases, and 11 bases stayed unmatched. CDR1 SNHLY and CDR2 FYNNEI come from the germline V gene. CDR3 length: 14 residues. CDR3 sequence reads: CASTEENRGDEQYF. For the CDR3, the DNA is TGTGCCAGCACCGAGGAGAACAGGGGCGACGAGCAGTACTTC. The entire variable domain, with the rest obtained from reference TRBV2 and TRBJ2-7, is as follows: EPEVTQTPSHQVTQMGQEVILRCVPISNHLYFYWYRQILGQKVEFLVSFYNNEISEKSEIFDDQFSVERPDGSNFTLKIRSTKLEDSAMYFCASTEENRGDEQYFGPGTRLTVT.

This clonotype was recorded many times. This chain uses TRBV20-1 with TRBJ1-1; possible D gene TRBD1, 6 bases. The germline V and J ends were trimmed by 3 bases and 0 bases, with 14 bases remaining between them. Germline values: CDR1 DFQATT, CDR2 SNEGSKA (reference sequence). The CDR3 contains 15 residues. The CDR3 sequence is CSASSGHEMNTEAFF. CDR3 sequence (DNA): TGCAGTGCTAGTTCGGGACACGAGATGAACACTGAAGCTTTCTTT.

This rearrangement joins TRBV5-1 to TRBJ1-4; TRBD1 might be the D (5 bases). Germline V gives CDR1 SGHRS, CDR2 YFSETQ. The V end lost 0 bases, the J end lost 5 bases, and 14 bases lay between the germline ends. This CDR3 comprises 16 residues. CDR3 amino acids: CASSLEVRGLNEKLFF. CDR3 bases: TGCGCCAGCAGCTTGGAGGTCCGGGGCTTAAATGAAAAACTGTTTTTT.

Many counts were recorded for this clonotype. The gene calls are TRBV25-1 and TRBJ1-4; weak D call: TRBD1 (6 bases). V lost 5 bases to trimming and J lost 8 bases, with 18 bases between them. This CDR3 has 15 residues. Germline values: CDR1 MGHDK, CDR2 SYGVNS. The CDR3, as DNA: TGTGCCAGCAGTCCTGACAGGCAGGCGGGGGAAAAACTGTTTTTT. It yields the protein CASSPDRQAGEKLFF.

The table lists this clonotype with many counts. J is TRBJ2-2 and V is TRBV5-1, with no clear D. Germline lookup yields CDR1 SGHRS and CDR2 YFSETQ. V was pared by 0 bases and J by 0 bases, with 6 bases between. The CDR3 has 15 residues. The CDR3 spells CASSLGQPNTGELFF. The CDR3 DNA reads as TGCGCCAGCAGCTTGGGGCAGCCGAACACCGGGGAGCTGTTTTTT.

This clonotype was observed at least ten times. The chain couples TRBV5-1 to TRBJ2-2; D might be TRBD2 (6 bases). This CDR3 is 16 amino acids long. The ends were cut back, 2 bases at V and 2 bases at J, with 13 bases in the middle. Germline V CDR1 and CDR2: SGHRS, YFSETQ. CDR3 sequence reads: CASSFRDAGNTGELFF. CDR3 bases: TGCGCCAGCAGCTTCCGGGACGCGGGAAACACCGGGGAGCTGTTTTTT.

This clonotype was detected ten times or more. The chain is built from TRBV5-1 and TRBJ2-3, with TRBD2 matching 9 bases. From germline, CDR1 is SGHRS and CDR2 YFSETQ. CDR3 length equals 17 residues. With 4 bases clipped from V and 0 bases from J, the junction kept 9 bases outside the gene matches. Written as DNA, the CDR3 is TGCGCCAGCAGCCCTTACGGACTAGCGCCTAGCACAGATACGCAGTATTTT. Translation: CASSPYGLAPSTDTQYF.

In this sample, this clonotype turned up many times. V is TRBV18 and J is TRBJ1-2; 10 positions match TRBD1. This CDR3 contains 17 residues. V shed 0 bases and J 2 bases; nucleotides not matched to a gene: 6. Germline CDR1 is KGHSH and CDR2 is LQKENI. DNA of the CDR3: TGTGCCAGCTCACCACCGGTGGGACAGGGGAACAACTATGGCTACACCTTC. It specifies CASSPPVGQGNNYGYTF. Combining the CDR3 with reference TRBV18 and TRBJ1-2 gives the whole variable domain NAGVMQNPRHLVRRRGQEARLRCSPMKGHSHVYWYRQLPEEGLKFMVYLQKENIIDESGMPKERFSAEFPKEGPSILRIQQVVRGDSAAYFCASSPPVGQGNNYGYTFGSGTRLTVV.

This clonotype was seen at least ten times. The V call is TRBV4-1, the J call TRBJ1-5, with unresolved D. With 1 base removed from V and 4 bases from J, the gap between germline ends came to 8 bases. The germline CDR1 and CDR2 sequences are MGHRA and YSYEKL. The CDR3 sequence is 14 residues long. CDR3 sequence: CASSQVGDNQPQHF. In DNA form, the CDR3 reads TGCGCCAGCAGCCAAGTCGGAGATAATCAGCCCCAGCATTTT.